The clone carrying this T cell receptor beta chain was recorded many times. Its antigen is not identified. J lost 5 bases, V lost 6 bases, and 7 bases had no gene match. CDR3 length: 15 amino acids. Looked up from germline, CDR1 is LNHDA and CDR2 is SQIVND (reference sequence). This sample is part of a study of Graves' ophthalmopathy and Graves' hyperthyroidism. Amplification targeted the TCR beta CDR3 regions, with RNA transcripts as the source material. An initial RT-PCR round employing HTBI primers preceded a second-round multiplex PCR. MiXCR, applied by TCRdb to the multiplex PCR reads, yields one record per CDR3 protein. The repertoire holds some 210,000 distinct CDR3 sequences, with about 32% as singletons. Lactation, pregnancy, uncontrolled infections and other autoimmune diseases were all grounds for excluding patients. Findings of the study overall: The model's prediction of ophthalmopathy progression had 70.59% sensitivity and 72% to 75% specificity. The blood repertoire also included most expanded thyroid clonotypes above 0.001 frequency.

The chain carries TRBV19 and TRBJ1-6; the match to TRBD1 covers 7 bases. The sequenced sample consisted of peripheral blood. The sequence was obtained from a middle-aged man with Graves' ophthalmopathy. Written as DNA, the CDR3 is TGTGCCAGTAGAAGGACAGGAGGGAATAATTCACCCCTCCACTTT. Its protein is CASRRTGGNNSPLHF.